This T cell receptor beta chain was found in a study of cytomegalovirus exposure and HLA in healthy donors. Study results and limitations: Being indistinguishable, some V segments were excluded, TRBV6-2 and TRBV6-3 among them. The later analysis indicated that the majority of CMV-associated TCR beta chains appeared HLA-restricted. Productive status was seen about 87% or about 30% of the time for most TCR beta V segments in an earlier analysis. An apparent linkage of common viral pathogens to several of the most significant clusters emerged in a later analysis.

Germline V gives CDR1 SGHDT, CDR2 YYEEEE. V dropped 3 bases and J dropped 7; count of bases not matched to a gene: 9. This CDR3 contains 15 residues. The study ran its PCR with 60 Vbeta and 13 Jbeta primers. Assay used: immunoSEQ multiplex PCR; TCRdb lists only in-frame clones, some missing. This table holds 100,000 or so clones, approximately 85% found once. This clone was detected a few times. Its antigen is as yet unknown. Specimen: PBMCs. This TCR was recovered from a man aged 30 to 39 in good health and CMV-seronegative. The chain is built from TRBV5-6 and TRBJ2-7; 11 bases match TRBD2. The CDR3, as DNA: TGTGCCAGCAGCTCCCTAGCGGGAGGTTCGGGGGAGCAGTACTTC. Encoded protein: CASSSLAGGSGEQYF. Full variable domain (rest looked up from reference TRBV5-6 and TRBJ2-7): DAGVTQSPTHLIKTRGQQVTLRCSPKSGHDTVSWYQQALGQGPQFIFQYYEEEERQRGNFPDRFSGHQFPNYSSELNVNALLLGDSALYLCASSSLAGGSGEQYFGPGTRLTVT.